This TCR beta chain originates from a study of T-cell reconstitution after alpha-beta-depleted transplantation in children. Unique molecular identifiers were incorporated when the TCRbeta library was constructed. TCRdb analysed the PCR reads with MiXCR anew, one entry per CDR3 protein. The table has 700,000 to 850,000 distinct CDR3 sequences, approximately 15% seen once. In this sample, this clonotype turned up many times. What it binds is not known. V was clipped by 3 bases and J by 3 bases, with 9 bases between them. The CDR3 length is 13 residues. General study findings and limits: The study reportedly traced alpha-beta T cells about two months after transplant to several hundred expanded graft clones. TCRbeta diversity was high at day 60 in some patients (a result of surviving recipient T cells and thymic progenitors). Newly generated T cells supplied most T-cell counts and diversity one year post-transplant.

The input for sequencing was PBMCs, mostly from graft donor cells, taken 360 days after TCRalphabeta/CD19-depleted stem cell transplant. The clonotype comes from a male patient under 18 who had a stem cell transplant for acute lymphoblastic leukemia, so the T cells may come from the graft donor. V and J are TRBV12-3 or TRBV12-4 and TRBJ2-7; the D is unclear. The CDR3 DNA is TGTGCCAGCAGTTTGACTGATCGCTACGAGCAGTACTTC. It yields the protein CASSLTDRYEQYF.